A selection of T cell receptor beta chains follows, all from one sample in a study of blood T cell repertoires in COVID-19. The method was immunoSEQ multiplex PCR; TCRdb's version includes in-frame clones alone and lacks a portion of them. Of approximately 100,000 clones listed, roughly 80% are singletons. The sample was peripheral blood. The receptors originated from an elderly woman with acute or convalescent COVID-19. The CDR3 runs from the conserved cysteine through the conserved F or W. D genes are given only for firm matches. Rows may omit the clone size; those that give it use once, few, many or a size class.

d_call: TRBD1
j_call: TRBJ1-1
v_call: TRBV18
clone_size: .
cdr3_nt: TGTGCCAGCTTGACAGGGGGCAAGGCTGAAGCTTTCTTT
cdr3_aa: CASLTGGKAEAFF

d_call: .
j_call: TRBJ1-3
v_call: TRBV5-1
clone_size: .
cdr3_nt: TGCGCCAGCAGCTTGACAGGTCACTCTGGAAACACCATATATTTT
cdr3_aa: CASSLTGHSGNTIYF

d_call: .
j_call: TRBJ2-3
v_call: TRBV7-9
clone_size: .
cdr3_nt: TGTGCCAGCAGCTTACAGGAAGGGGCAGATACGCAGTATTTT
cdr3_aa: CASSLQEGADTQYF

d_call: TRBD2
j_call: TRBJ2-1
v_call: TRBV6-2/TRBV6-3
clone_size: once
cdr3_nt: TGTGCCAGCAGTTACTCGGTTGGGAGGGAAAACTTAGGTGAGCAGTTCTTC
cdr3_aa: CASSYSVGRENLGEQFF

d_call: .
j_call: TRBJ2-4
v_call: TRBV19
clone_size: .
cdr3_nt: TGTGCCAACCCCGGAGGCTTCAAAAACATTCAGTACTTC
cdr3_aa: CANPGGFKNIQYF

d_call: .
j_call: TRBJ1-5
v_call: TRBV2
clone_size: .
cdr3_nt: TGTGCCAGCAGTGAATTGGGGGGTCTAGGCAATCAGCCCCAGCATTTT
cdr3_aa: CASSELGGLGNQPQHF

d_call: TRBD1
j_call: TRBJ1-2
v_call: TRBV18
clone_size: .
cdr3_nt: TGTGCCAGCTCATCGGACACCGGGACAGCGCCTAGTGGCTACACCTTC
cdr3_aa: CASSSDTGTAPSGYTF

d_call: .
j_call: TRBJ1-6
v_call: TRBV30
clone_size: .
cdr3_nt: TGTGCCTGGAGCCCGGACAGCAGAAATTCACCCCTCCACTTT
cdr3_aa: CAWSPDSRNSPLHF

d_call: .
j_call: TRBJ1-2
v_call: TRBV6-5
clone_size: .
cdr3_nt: TGTGCCAGCAGTTTCAAGCCCGAATCATCCTATGGCTACACCTTC
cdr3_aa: CASSFKPESSYGYTF

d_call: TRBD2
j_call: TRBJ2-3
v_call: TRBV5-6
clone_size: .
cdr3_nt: TGTGCCAGCAGCTCGCGGACTAGCGGGGGAAACACAGATACGCAGTATTTT
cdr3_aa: CASSSRTSGGNTDTQYF

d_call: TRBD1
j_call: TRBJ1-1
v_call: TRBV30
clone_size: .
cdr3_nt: TGTGCCTGGATAAAACAGGGGGCCCTTCGCTACACTGAAGCTTTCTTT
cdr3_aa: CAWIKQGALRYTEAFF

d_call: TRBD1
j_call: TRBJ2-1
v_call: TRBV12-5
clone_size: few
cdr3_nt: TGTGCTAGTGCCATGGGACAGGGCTCCTACAATGAGCAGTTCTTC
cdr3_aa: CASAMGQGSYNEQFF

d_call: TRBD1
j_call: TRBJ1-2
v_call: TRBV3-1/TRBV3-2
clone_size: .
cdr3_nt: TGTGCCAGCAGCCAACGAGGGGGCGGCTACACCTTC
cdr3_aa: CASSQRGGGYTF

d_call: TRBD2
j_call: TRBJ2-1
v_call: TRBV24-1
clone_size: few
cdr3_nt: TGTGCCACCAGTGACGCCGGGGGAGCGGGGGGGCCCCACAATGAGCAGTTCTTC
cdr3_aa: CATSDAGGAGGPHNEQFF

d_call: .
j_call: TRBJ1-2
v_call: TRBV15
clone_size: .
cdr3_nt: TGTGCCACCAGCAGAGGTGAGGAGGGCTACACCTTC
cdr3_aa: CATSRGEEGYTF

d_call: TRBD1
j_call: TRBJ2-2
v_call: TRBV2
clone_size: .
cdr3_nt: TGTGCCAGCACCCTGACAGGGTTAACCGGGGAGCTGTTTTTT
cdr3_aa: CASTLTGLTGELFF

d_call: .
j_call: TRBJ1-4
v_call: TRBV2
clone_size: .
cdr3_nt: TGTGCCAGCAGTAAAGGGACTAGATCCTCGGATGAAAAACTGTTTTTT
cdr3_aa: CASSKGTRSSDEKLFF

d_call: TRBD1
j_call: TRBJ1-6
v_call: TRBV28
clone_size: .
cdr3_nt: TGTGCCAGCTATCCTGGACAGGGGCGGTCACCCCTCCACTTT
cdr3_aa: CASYPGQGRSPLHF

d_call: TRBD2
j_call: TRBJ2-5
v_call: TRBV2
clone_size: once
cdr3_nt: TGTGCCAGTCCGAGTAAGCGGGAGGCTACGGGGACCCAGTACTTC
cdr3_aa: CASPSKREATGTQYF

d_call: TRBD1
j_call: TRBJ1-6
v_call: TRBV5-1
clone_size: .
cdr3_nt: TGCGCCAGCAGCCCCGCGGGACAGCCTAATTCACCCCTCCACTTT
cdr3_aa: CASSPAGQPNSPLHF

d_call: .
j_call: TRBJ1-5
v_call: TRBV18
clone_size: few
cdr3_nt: TGTGCCAGCTCACCTGAAAGGGGCGGAACGTCGAATCAGCCCCAGCATTTT
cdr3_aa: CASSPERGGTSNQPQHF

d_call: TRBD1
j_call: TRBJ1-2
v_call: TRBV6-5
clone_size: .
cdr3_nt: TGTGCCAGCAGATACGGGACAGGGAACTATGGCTACACCTTC
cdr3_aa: CASRYGTGNYGYTF

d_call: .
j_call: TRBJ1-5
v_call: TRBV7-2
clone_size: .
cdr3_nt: TGTGCCAGCAGCTTACTTGGACAAAATCAGCCCCAGCATTTT
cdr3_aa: CASSLLGQNQPQHF

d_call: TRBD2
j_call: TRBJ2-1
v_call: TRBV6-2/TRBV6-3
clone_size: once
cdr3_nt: TGTGCCAGCACCCCGGGGGTAGCGGGGGGCCGAAGCTCCTACAATGAGCAGTTCTTC
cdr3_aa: CASTPGVAGGRSSYNEQFF

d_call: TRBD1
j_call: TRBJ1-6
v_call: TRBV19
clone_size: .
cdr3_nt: TGTGCCAGTAGTAATGGACAGGCGAACTATATGGATTCACCCCTCCACTTT
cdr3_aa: CASSNGQANYMDSPLHF

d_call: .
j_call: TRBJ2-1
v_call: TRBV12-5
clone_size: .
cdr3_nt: TGTGCTAGTGGTCAGGATCGGGGGGCTGGTTGGGAGCAGTTCTTC
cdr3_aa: CASGQDRGAGWEQFF

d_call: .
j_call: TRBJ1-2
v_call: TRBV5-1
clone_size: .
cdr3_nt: TGCGCCAGCAGTTACTCCGACGGGAACTATGGCTACACCTTC
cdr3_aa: CASSYSDGNYGYTF

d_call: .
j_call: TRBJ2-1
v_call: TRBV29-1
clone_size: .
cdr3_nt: TGCAGCGTTGATAACCAGGGTGCTGAGCAGTTCTTC
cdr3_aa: CSVDNQGAEQFF

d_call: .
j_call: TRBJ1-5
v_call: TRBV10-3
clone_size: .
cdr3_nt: TGTGCCATCAGTCCCCCTGGGGGGGAAGCCCAGCATTTT
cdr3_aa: CAISPPGGEAQHF

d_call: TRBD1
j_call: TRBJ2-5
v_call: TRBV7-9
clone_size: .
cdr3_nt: TGTGCCAGCAGCTTAGAGCTAGGGACAGATAAAGAGACCCAGTACTTC
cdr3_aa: CASSLELGTDKETQYF

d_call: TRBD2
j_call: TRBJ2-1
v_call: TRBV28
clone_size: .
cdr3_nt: TGTGCCAGCAGTGCCGCTAGCGGGGGACCCTACAATGAGCAGTTCTTC
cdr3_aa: CASSAASGGPYNEQFF

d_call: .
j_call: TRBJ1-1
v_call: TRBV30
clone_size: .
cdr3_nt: TGTGCCTGGAGTCTTAGACGGGGGTACACTGAAGCTTTCTTT
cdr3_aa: CAWSLRRGYTEAFF

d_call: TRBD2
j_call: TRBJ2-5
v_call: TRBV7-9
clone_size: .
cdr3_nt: TGTGCCAGCAGCCCTGGACTAGCCGAAGAGACCCAGTACTTC
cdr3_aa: CASSPGLAEETQYF

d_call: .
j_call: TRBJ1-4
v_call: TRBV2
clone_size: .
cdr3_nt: TGTGCCAGCAGTGAAGCGGCATTAAGGAGAAAACTGTTTTTT
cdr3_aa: CASSEAALRRKLFF

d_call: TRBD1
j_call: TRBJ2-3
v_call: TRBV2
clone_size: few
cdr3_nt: TGTGCCTCCCGGGACAGGGTCGGCACAGATACGCAGTATTTT
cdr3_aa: CASRDRVGTDTQYF

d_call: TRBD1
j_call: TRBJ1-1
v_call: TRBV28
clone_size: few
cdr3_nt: TGTGCCAGCAGTGCCGCCGGGACAGGTAACACTGAAGCTTTCTTT
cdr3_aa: CASSAAGTGNTEAFF

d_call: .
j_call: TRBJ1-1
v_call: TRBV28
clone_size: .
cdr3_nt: TGTGCCAGCAGTTTAAATGTGGGGGGAAAAGCTTTCTTT
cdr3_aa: CASSLNVGGKAFF